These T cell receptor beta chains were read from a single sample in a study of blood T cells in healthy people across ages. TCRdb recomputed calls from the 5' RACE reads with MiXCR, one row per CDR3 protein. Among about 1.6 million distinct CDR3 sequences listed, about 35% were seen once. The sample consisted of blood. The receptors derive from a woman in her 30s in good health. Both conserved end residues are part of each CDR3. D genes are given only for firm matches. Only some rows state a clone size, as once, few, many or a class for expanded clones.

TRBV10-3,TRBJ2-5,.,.,TGTGCCATCAGGGAGTCGAAGGGGCTAGAGACCCAGTACTTC,CAIRESKGLETQYF
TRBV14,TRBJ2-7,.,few,TGTGCCAGCAGCCATCCGAAGACAGGAGAATCCTACGAGCAGTACTTC,CASSHPKTGESYEQYF
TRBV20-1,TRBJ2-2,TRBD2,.,TGCAGTGCCCCGGGACTAGCGGGAGTCAGTACCGGGGAGCTGTTTTTT,CSAPGLAGVSTGELFF
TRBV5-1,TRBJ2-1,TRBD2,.,TGCGCCAGCTCTAGCGGGAGTAGCGATGAGCAGTTCTTC,CASSSGSSDEQFF
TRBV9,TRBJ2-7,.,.,TGTGCCAGCAGCGTAGTGTCGGAGTACAATGAGCAGTACTTC,CASSVVSEYNEQYF
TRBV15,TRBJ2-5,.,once,TGTGCCACCAGCAGAGATCCCAGGGTGGAGACCCAGGACTTC,CATSRDPRVETQDF
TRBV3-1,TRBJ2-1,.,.,TGTGCCAGCACCACGGGCGCCTCCTACAATGAGCAGTTCTTC,CASTTGASYNEQFF
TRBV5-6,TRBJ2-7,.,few,TGTGCCAGCAGCTTCAGGGTCATCTACGAGCAGTACTTC,CASSFRVIYEQYF
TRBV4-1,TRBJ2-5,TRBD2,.,TGCGCCAGCAGCCAAGATCCCCGTTCTAGCGGGAGGGCCGGGGAGCAGTACTTC,CASSQDPRSSGRAGEQYF
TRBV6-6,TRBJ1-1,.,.,TGTGCCAGCAGTTACCCCCTCTCCGGGGACACTGAAGCTTTCTTT,CASSYPLSGDTEAFF
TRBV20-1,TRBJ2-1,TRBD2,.,TGCAGTGCTAGAGTCAGCTGGACTAGGTCCTACAATGAGCAGTTCTTC,CSARVSWTRSYNEQFF
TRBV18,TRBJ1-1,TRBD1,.,TGTGCCAGCTCAAGGACAGGGGGCTTCAGCACTGAAGCTTTCTTT,CASSRTGGFSTEAFF
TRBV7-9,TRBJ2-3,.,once,TGTGCCAGCACCCCCAGGTCCTTCACAGACACGCAGTATTTT,CASTPRSFTDTQYF
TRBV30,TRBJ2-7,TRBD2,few,TGTGCCTGGCATTCCGGGACTAGCGGGCGCGAGCAGTACTTC,CAWHSGTSGREQYF
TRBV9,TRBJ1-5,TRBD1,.,TGTGCCAGCAGCGCGTCCGGGACAGGGGATCAGCCCCAGCATTTT,CASSASGTGDQPQHF
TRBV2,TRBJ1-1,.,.,TGTGCCAGCAATAGACAGACGAACACTGAAGCTTTCTTT,CASNRQTNTEAFF
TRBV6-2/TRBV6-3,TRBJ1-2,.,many,TGTGCCAGCAGTTACGGCGGAGCTAACTATGGCTACACCTTC,CASSYGGANYGYTF
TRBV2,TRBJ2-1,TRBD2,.,TGTGCCAGCAGACTGACTAGCGGGGTCAACAATGAGCAGTTCTTC,CASRLTSGVNNEQFF
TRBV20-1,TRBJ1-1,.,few,TGCAGTGCACAGGGGAACACTGAAGCTTTCTTT,CSAQGNTEAFF
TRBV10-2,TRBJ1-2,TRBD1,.,TGCGCCAGCAGTGAGTCCAGACAGGGCGTAGGTGGCTACACCTTC,CASSESRQGVGGYTF
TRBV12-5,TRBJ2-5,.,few,TGTGCTAGTGGGCCGGGACTTGCTAAACAAGAGACCCAGTACTTC,CASGPGLAKQETQYF
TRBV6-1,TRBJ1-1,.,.,TGTGCCAGTGGGGTCCAGGGCCTCACCACTGAAGCTTTCTTT,CASGVQGLTTEAFF
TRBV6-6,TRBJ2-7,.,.,TGTGCCAGCAACGGGGTTGGCTACGAGCAGTACTTC,CASNGVGYEQYF
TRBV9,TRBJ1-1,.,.,TGTGCCAGCAGCGGGGGACCTGGGCGGGGATCCACTGAAGCTTTCTTT,CASSGGPGRGSTEAFF
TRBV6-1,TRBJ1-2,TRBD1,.,TGTGCCAGCCAGGGGGCTCATGGCTACACCTTC,CASQGAHGYTF
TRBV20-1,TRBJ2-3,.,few,TGCAGTGCCCGGGACTTAGTTCGCACAGATACGCAGTATTTT,CSARDLVRTDTQYF